This entry describes one T cell receptor beta chain. The sample originates from a study of shared clonotypes between healthy human individuals. Study overall: A donor's plate count was three for CD4 naive and three for CD4 memory; CD8 naive had two and CD8 memory one.

As originally analysed: With immunoSEQ giving junction-only sequences and no quality scores, filtering differed. Data came from immunoSEQ multiplex PCR; TCRdb stores just in-frame clones and leaves some out. V and J calls and clone size are copied from that table; D and trimming were computed from the DNA. The sample yields around 1.5 million clones, 95% to 99% seen once. Germline-derived CDR1 and CDR2 are KGHSH and LQKENI. The CDR3 loop spans 13 amino acids. V lost 0 bases, J lost 7 bases, and 10 bases lay in between. CD4+ cells underwent separation, giving CD45RA+ naive and CD45RA-negative memory subsets.

The rearrangement uses TRBV18 and TRBJ2-7; no clear D gene. The sample taken for sequencing was naive CD4+ T cells sorted from blood. Subset: CD45RA+ positively selected. The clonotype comes from a man aged 25 to 45 in good health. The CDR3 nucleotides read TGTGCCAGCTCACCACCGGCGCGTCGAGAGCAGTACTTC. Translation gives CASSPPARREQYF.